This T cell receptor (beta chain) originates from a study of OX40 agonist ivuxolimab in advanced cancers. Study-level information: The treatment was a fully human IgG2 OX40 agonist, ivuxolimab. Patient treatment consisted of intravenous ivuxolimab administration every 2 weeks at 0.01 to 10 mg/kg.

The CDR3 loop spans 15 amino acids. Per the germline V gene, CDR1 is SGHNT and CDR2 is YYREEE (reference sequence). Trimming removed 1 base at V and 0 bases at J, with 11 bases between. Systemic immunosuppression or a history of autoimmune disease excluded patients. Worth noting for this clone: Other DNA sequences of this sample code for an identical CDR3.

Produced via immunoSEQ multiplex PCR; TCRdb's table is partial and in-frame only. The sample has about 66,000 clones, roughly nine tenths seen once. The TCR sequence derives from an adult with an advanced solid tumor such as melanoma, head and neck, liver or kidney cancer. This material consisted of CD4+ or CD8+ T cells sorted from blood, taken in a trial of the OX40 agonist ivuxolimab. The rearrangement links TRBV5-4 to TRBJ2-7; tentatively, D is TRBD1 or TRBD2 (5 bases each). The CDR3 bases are TGTGCCAGCAGCTTGTCCGGGACCGGCTCCTACGAGCAGTACTTC. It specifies CASSLSGTGSYEQYF.